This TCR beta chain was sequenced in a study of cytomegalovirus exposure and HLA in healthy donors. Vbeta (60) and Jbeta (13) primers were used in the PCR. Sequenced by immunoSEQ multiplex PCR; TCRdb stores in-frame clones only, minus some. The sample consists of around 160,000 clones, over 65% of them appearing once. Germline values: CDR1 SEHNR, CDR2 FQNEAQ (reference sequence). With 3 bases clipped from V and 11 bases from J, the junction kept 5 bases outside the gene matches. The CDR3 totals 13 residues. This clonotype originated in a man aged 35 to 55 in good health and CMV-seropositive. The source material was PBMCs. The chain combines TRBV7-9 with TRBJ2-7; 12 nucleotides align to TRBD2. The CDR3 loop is CASSLTSGSQKYF. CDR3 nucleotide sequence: TGTGCCAGCAGCTTGACTAGCGGGAGTCAGAAGTACTTC.